This TCR beta chain is from a study of T cell responses to AZD1222 COVID-19 vaccine. Across the whole study: The study pooled second doses at about 4 or about 12 weeks.

This clone showed up just once. Data came from immunoSEQ multiplex PCR; TCRdb stores just in-frame clones and leaves some out. The sample holds about 140,000 clones, 88% seen once. Germline V gene lookup returns CDR1 SGHVS and CDR2 FNYEAQ. The V gene lost 2 bases and the J gene lost 7 bases, with 11 bases spanning the gap. CDR3 length: 13 amino acids. V is TRBV7-6 and J is TRBJ1-2, with D unresolved. Material: peripheral blood, obtained on day 0 of AZD1222 vaccination. The clonotype comes from an adult in good health. CDR3 amino acids: CASSLMSTGGYTF. In nucleotides, the CDR3 is TGTGCCAGCAGCTTAATGTCTACCGGTGGCTACACCTTC.